Following are 19 T cell receptor beta chains from one sample sequenced in a study of blood T cell repertoires in COVID-19. Profiled with immunoSEQ multiplex PCR; TCRdb holds only in-frame clones, not every one. The sample carries some 180,000 clones, 86% recorded once. The sample comprised peripheral blood. All receptors come from a man aged 65 to 85 with active or convalescent COVID-19.

The V and J genes are TRBV7-2 and TRBJ2-7; 8 positions match TRBD1. Trimming removed 4 bases from V and 8 bases from J; junction bases left unmatched: 7. Per the germline V gene, CDR1 is SGHTA and CDR2 is FQGNSA. The CDR3 contains 13 residues. CDR3 nucleotide sequence: TGTGCCAGCAGCTCCCGGGACAGGTCGAAGCAGTACTTC. Protein: CASSSRDRSKQYF.

The rearrangement joins TRBV19 to TRBJ1-5, with D possibly TRBD1 on 6 matching bases. The CDR3 extends over 16 amino acids. Per the germline V gene, CDR1 is LNHDA and CDR2 is SQIVND (reference sequence). The germline V and J ends were trimmed by 5 bases and 0 bases, with 14 bases remaining between them. The CDR3: CASSPGQRYSNQPQHF. CDR3 DNA: TGTGCCAGTAGTCCCGGACAGCGGTATAGCAATCAGCCCCAGCATTTT.

The chain uses TRBV7-2 and TRBJ2-5, with a possible D match to TRBD1 (5 bases). Trimming removed 3 bases at V and 2 bases at J, with 10 bases between. The CDR3 runs 14 residues. Germline V lookup: CDR1 SGHTA, CDR2 FQGNSA. The CDR3 loop reads CASSFRQIQETQYF. CDR3 coding DNA: TGTGCCAGCAGCTTCCGACAGATACAAGAGACCCAGTACTTC.

This clone was seen only a few times. The rearrangement links TRBV19 to TRBJ2-7; the D gene is possibly TRBD1 (5 bases). Trimming stripped 0 bases from V and 2 bases from J, with 11 bases between. CDR1 LNHDA and CDR2 SQIVND come from the germline V gene (reference sequence). CDR3 length equals 15 residues. CDR3 protein: CASSIDLGETYEQYF. The CDR3 DNA reads as TGTGCCAGTAGTATAGATCTAGGGGAAACCTACGAGCAGTACTTC.

This clone is a singleton in its sample. The V call is TRBV4-1, the J call TRBJ2-3; tentatively, D is TRBD1 (6 bases). CDR1 is MGHRA, CDR2 YSYEKL, per germline. The CDR3 has 14 amino acids. The germline V and J ends were trimmed by 6 bases and 3 bases, with 13 bases remaining between them. CDR3 residues: CASSLQGKTDTQYF. Here the CDR3 DNA reads TGCGCCAGCAGTTTGCAGGGGAAGACAGATACGCAGTATTTT.

This sequence joins TRBV30 and TRBJ2-3; 14 bases agree with TRBD2. Trimming took 1 base from V and 5 from J; bases not matched to a gene: 11. The CDR3 length is 18 residues. CDR1 is GTSNPN, CDR2 SVGIG, per germline (reference sequence). This CDR3 is CAWSGRWGLAGVRDTQYF. In nucleotides, the CDR3 is TGTGCCTGGAGTGGCCGGTGGGGACTAGCGGGAGTGAGAGATACGCAGTATTTT.

The chain uses TRBV11-2 and TRBJ1-1; 11 bases line up with TRBD1. Trimming took 5 bases from V and 3 from J; bases not matched to a gene: 8. The germline gives CDR1 SGHAT, CDR2 FQNNGV. This CDR3 spans 16 amino acids. Written as DNA, the CDR3 is TGTGCCAGCAGCCGTGGACAGGGGGCAAGGGACACTGAAGCTTTCTTT. This sequence encodes CASSRGQGARDTEAFF. Full variable domain (missing parts from reference TRBV11-2 and TRBJ1-1): EAGVAQSPRYKIIEKRQSVAFWCNPISGHATLYWYQQILGQGPKLLIQFQNNGVVDDSQLPKDRFSAERLKGVDSTLKIQPAKLEDSAVYLCASSRGQGARDTEAFFGQGTRLTVV.

V is TRBV4-3 and J is TRBJ1-2; 8 positions agree with TRBD1. CDR1 is LGHNA, CDR2 YSLEER, per germline. J was trimmed by 6 bases and V by 0 bases; bases with no gene match: 3. The CDR3 consists of 14 residues. The CDR3 nucleotides are TGCGCCAGCAGCCAAGATGCAGGGGGCGATGGCTACACCTTC. It translates to CASSQDAGGDGYTF.

The gene calls are TRBV30 and TRBJ2-7; TRBD2 matches at 8 bases. The CDR3 has 14 residues. Germline CDR1 reads GTSNPN; CDR2 reads SVGIG (reference sequence). The junction had 13 bases not matched to a gene; V was cut back by 8 bases and J by 4 bases. In nucleotides, the CDR3 is TGTGCCGGCGGGGGGCCCGAGGGAGGGTACGAGCAGTACTTC. Amino acid sequence: CAGGGPEGGYEQYF.

V usage is TRBV9 and J usage is TRBJ2-7; 10 positions agree with TRBD1. CDR3 length: 14 residues. V trimming: 8 bases; J trimming: 2 bases; junction bases outside the gene matches: 7. From germline, CDR1 is SGDLS and CDR2 YYNGEE. The CDR3 DNA reads TGTGCCAGTAGCCGGGACAGGGGAACCTACGAGCAGTACTTC. Its translation: CASSRDRGTYEQYF.

The chain joins TRBV19 to TRBJ1-6; D is perhaps TRBD1 (6 bases). Trimming stripped 9 bases from V and 3 bases from J, with 24 bases between. Per the germline V gene, CDR1 is LNHDA and CDR2 is SQIVND (reference sequence). The length of the CDR3 is 18 residues. DNA of the CDR3: TGTGCCAGCCGGGGGGCCACCCGGAGACCATTCTATAATTCACCCCTCCACTTT. Its protein product is CASRGATRRPFYNSPLHF.

The sample holds a few counts of this clone. The chain carries TRBV5-4 and TRBJ1-1, with D hard to call. Germline V gene data show CDR1 as SGHNT and CDR2 as YYREEE (reference sequence). Trimming took 4 bases from V and 0 from J, leaving 16 bases between them. This CDR3 has 16 residues. CDR3: CASSPSSGNLNTEAFF. DNA for the CDR3: TGTGCCAGCAGCCCGTCCAGCGGAAATTTGAACACTGAAGCTTTCTTT. Using reference TRBV5-4 and TRBJ1-1 for the parts outside the CDR3, the full variable domain is ETGVTQSPTHLIKTRGQQVTLRCSSQSGHNTVSWYQQALGQGPQFIFQYYREEENGRGNFPPRFSGLQFPNYSSELNVNALELDDSALYLCASSPSSGNLNTEAFFGQGTRLTVV.

Comments on this clone: The junction differs from germline at one of its ends, possibly a read error. Distinct nucleotide sequences in the sample also encode this CDR3. This chain joins TRBV7-2 and TRBJ1-5; TRBD1 agrees at 9 bases. CDR1 is SGHTA and CDR2 is FQGNSA in the germline V gene. The CDR3 consists of 15 residues. DNA of the CDR3: TGTGCCAGCAGACAGGGGGCAGGGGGTGATCAGCCCCAACATTTT. Its protein is CASRQGAGGDQPQHF.

The chain is built from TRBV10-3 and TRBJ2-5; 8 bases align to TRBD2. V shed 3 bases and J 3 bases; nucleotides not matched to a gene: 3. The CDR3 has 14 residues. Germline loops: CDR1 ENHRY, CDR2 SYGVKD. This chain's CDR3 is CAISDLAGEETQYF. The CDR3 DNA is TGTGCCATCAGTGACCTAGCGGGCGAAGAGACCCAGTACTTC.

The J gene is TRBJ2-3, the V gene TRBV5-1; D perhaps matches TRBD2 (5 bases). Germline V gene lookup returns CDR1 SGHRS and CDR2 YFSETQ. Trimming took 0 bases from V and 1 from J, leaving 9 bases between them. The CDR3 runs 15 residues. The CDR3 loop reads CASSLGTPRTDTQYF. For the CDR3, the DNA is TGCGCCAGCAGCTTGGGGACTCCACGCACAGATACGCAGTATTTT.

In this sample, this clone turned up once. The J gene is TRBJ2-1, the V gene TRBV6-5, with 11 bases fitting TRBD2. The CDR3 has 16 amino acids. Germline trimming cut 0 bases from V and 6 bases from J; bases unmatched to any gene: 4. The germline V gene has CDR1 MNHEY and CDR2 SVGAGI. The CDR3 loop is CASSYSIAGGSNEQFF. As DNA, the CDR3 is TGTGCCAGCAGTTACTCAATAGCGGGAGGGAGCAATGAGCAGTTCTTC.

The V and J genes are TRBV27 and TRBJ2-3; 12 positions match TRBD2. CDR3 length: 17 amino acids. The ends lost 5 bases at V and 0 bases at J; junction bases unmatched: 6. CDR1 and CDR2 (germline): MNHEY, SMNVEV (reference sequence). As DNA, the CDR3 is TGTGCCAGCAGTCCTGGGACTAGCGGGCTTAGCACAGATACGCAGTATTTT. It encodes CASSPGTSGLSTDTQYF.

The gene calls are TRBV7-2 and TRBJ1-6; TRBD1 might be the D (6 bases). V was clipped by 1 base and J by 3 bases, with 10 bases between them. Germline CDR1 and CDR2: SGHTA and FQGNSA. The CDR3 spans 16 residues. This CDR3 reads CASSLEGGLYNSPLHF. The CDR3 bases are TGTGCCAGCAGCTTAGAGGGGGGGCTCTATAATTCACCCCTCCACTTT.

The rearrangement links TRBV7-8 to TRBJ1-1; TRBD1 matches 9 bases. The CDR3 loop spans 14 amino acids. CDR1 and CDR2 from the germline V gene are SGHVS and FQNEAQ. V trimming: 3 bases; J trimming: 5 bases; junction bases outside the gene matches: 4. The CDR3 sequence is CASSLGTGSTEAFF. The CDR3 coding sequence is TGTGCCAGCAGCTTGGGGACAGGGAGTACTGAAGCTTTCTTT.